Sequencing of this T cell receptor beta chain was carried out in a study of cytomegalovirus exposure and HLA in healthy donors. The PCR employed 60 Vbeta primers together with 13 Jbeta primers. The table came from immunoSEQ multiplex PCR; TCRdb's copy has only in-frame clones and leaves some out. The table includes some 150,000 clones, approximately 80% detected once. This clonotype was sampled from a woman between 40 and 50 years old in good health and CMV-seropositive. The sample taken for sequencing was PBMCs.

The CDR3 DNA sequence: TGTGCCAGCACCTCCCAGGGACAGAACTACAATGAGCAGTTCTTC. Its protein is CASTSQGQNYNEQFF. V is TRBV28 and J is TRBJ2-1, with 7 bases aligning to TRBD1. CDR3 size: 15 residues. J lost 3 bases, V lost 7 bases, and 9 bases had no gene match. In germline, CDR1 is MDHEN, CDR2 SYDVKM.